One and the same sample provided the 22 T cell receptor beta chains below, sequenced in a study of blood T cell repertoires in COVID-19. Assay used: immunoSEQ multiplex PCR; TCRdb lists only in-frame clones, some missing. The sample carries roughly 200,000 clones, approximately 80% recorded once. The source material was peripheral blood. The source of these receptors is a woman aged 80 or over with COVID-19, enrolled during active disease.

In regard to this clone: One junction end does not reproduce the germline sequence, and a read error may be involved. The sample has other DNA sequences that encode this CDR3 too. The chain employs TRBV19 and TRBJ2-7, with TRBD1 matching over 8 bases. This CDR3 has 15 residues. In germline, CDR1 is LNHDA, CDR2 SQIVND (reference sequence). The CDR3 loop reads CASSIRTGRSYEQYF. The CDR3 region has the DNA TGCGCCAGTAGTATTCGGACAGGGAGATCCTACGAGCAGTACTTC.

This chain links TRBV28 with TRBJ2-7; TRBD2 matches at 11 bases. V shed 6 bases, J shed 6 bases, and the junction held 7 bases outside the gene matches. The CDR3 sequence is 14 residues long. Germline V gene lookup returns CDR1 MDHEN and CDR2 SYDVKM. CDR3 sequence reads: CASSYTSGRSEQYF. Here the CDR3 DNA reads TGTGCCAGCAGCTACACTAGCGGGAGAAGCGAGCAGTACTTC.

The chain joins TRBV29-1 to TRBJ1-1; D possibly corresponds to TRBD1 (5 bases). This CDR3 is 12 amino acids long. Germline V CDR1 and CDR2: SQVTM, ANQGSEA. V was pared by 6 bases and J by 4 bases, with 12 bases between. This CDR3 reads CSVGEEATEAFF. The DNA for the CDR3 is TGCAGCGTGGGGGAGGAGGCCACTGAAGCTTTCTTT.

The chain joins TRBV19 to TRBJ1-1, with D perhaps matching TRBD1 (6 bases). Germline V gives CDR1 LNHDA, CDR2 SQIVND (reference sequence). V was pared by 7 bases and J by 7 bases, with 16 bases between. The CDR3 has 13 residues. The CDR3 DNA reads TGTGCCAGTAATTTAGGGGGGGTCAGTGAAGCTTTCTTT. Translated, it gives CASNLGGVSEAFF. Variable domain in full (rest from reference TRBV19 and TRBJ1-1): DGGITQSPKYLFRKEGQNVTLSCEQNLNHDAMYWYRQDPGQGLRLIYYSQIVNDFQKGDIAEGYSVSREKKESFPLTVTSAQKNPTAFYLCASNLGGVSEAFFGQGTRLTVV.

This rearrangement joins TRBV4-1 to TRBJ2-7; 11 bases agree with TRBD2. Unmatched junction bases numbered 5, after V lost 0 bases and J lost 4 bases. Germline CDR1 MGHRA, CDR2 YSYEKL. The CDR3 runs to 16 residues. CDR3 in DNA: TGCGCCAGCAGCCAAGATCCACTAGCGGGGGTGTACGAGCAGTACTTC. The encoded protein is CASSQDPLAGVYEQYF.

The V call is TRBV20-1, the J call TRBJ2-4; D may be TRBD1 (6 bases). The CDR3 length is 20 residues. From germline, CDR1 is DFQATT and CDR2 SNEGSKA (reference sequence). The ends were cut back, 3 bases at V and 1 base at J, with 28 bases in the middle. This CDR3 is CSASRGARDILRGAKNIQYF. DNA for the CDR3: TGCAGTGCTAGTCGAGGCGCCAGGGATATTCTAAGGGGGGCCAAAAACATTCAGTACTTC.

The chain employs TRBV6-1 and TRBJ1-5; no definite D call. Trimming took 3 bases from V and 1 from J, leaving 7 bases between them. The CDR3 runs 14 residues. Germline lookup yields CDR1 MNHNS and CDR2 SASEGT. The CDR3: CASSEGGSNQPQHF. The CDR3 DNA reads as TGTGCCAGCAGTGAGGGAGGAAGCAATCAGCCCCAGCATTTT.

The chain joins TRBV5-1 to TRBJ1-6; D remains ambiguous. This CDR3 contains 15 residues. Germline-derived CDR1 and CDR2 are SGHRS and YFSETQ. V was shortened by 0 bases and J by 3 bases, with 7 bases between the two germline ends. The chain's CDR3 is CASSLDSFYNSPLHF. The CDR3, as DNA: TGCGCCAGCAGCTTGGACAGCTTCTATAATTCACCCCTCCACTTT.

The chain joins TRBV5-1 to TRBJ1-2; 9 bases are shared with TRBD1. J was trimmed by 7 bases and V by 0 bases; bases with no gene match: 7. The length of the CDR3 is 15 residues. Germline loops: CDR1 SGHRS, CDR2 YFSETQ. Here the CDR3 reads CASSLDRTGVRGYTF. In DNA form, the CDR3 reads TGCGCCAGCAGCTTGGATCGGACAGGGGTTCGTGGCTACACCTTC.

Turning to this clone: The identical CDR3 is also encoded by other nucleotide sequences in the sample. V usage is TRBV29-1 and J usage is TRBJ2-1; 14 nucleotides align to TRBD2. CDR1 and CDR2 from the germline V gene are SQVTM and ANQGSEA. This CDR3 comprises 12 residues. The J segment lost 10 bases and the V segment lost 6 bases, leaving 2 bases of the junction unmatched. The CDR3 is CSVGLAGVEQFF. In nucleotides, the CDR3 is TGCAGCGTGGGACTAGCGGGAGTGGAGCAGTTCTTC.

This clone showed up just once. CDR3 sequence: CASSDGEEGGYTF. DNA of the CDR3: TGTGCCAGCAGCGACGGAGAGGAGGGGGGCTACACCTTC. The chain combines TRBV7-9 with TRBJ1-2, with D perhaps matching TRBD1 (5 bases). V dropped 5 bases and J dropped 8 bases, with 15 bases sitting between them. This CDR3 region has 13 residues. Germline CDR1 and CDR2: SEHNR and FQNEAQ (reference sequence).

The rearrangement uses TRBV28 and TRBJ1-3, with D tentatively TRBD1 (6 bases). The CDR3 consists of 11 residues. V was clipped by 11 bases and J by 4 bases, with 9 bases between them. Germline V gene data show CDR1 as MDHEN and CDR2 as SYDVKM. In nucleotides, the CDR3 is TGTGCCTCAGACAGGGGAAACACCATATATTTT. It codes for CASDRGNTIYF.

This clone came up a few times. The chain couples TRBV15 to TRBJ1-5; possibly TRBD1 for D (5 bases). The CDR3 runs 16 residues. Germline V gene lookup returns CDR1 LNHNV and CDR2 YYDKDF (reference sequence). The V and J ends lost 1 base and 3 bases respectively, with 13 bases between them. The CDR3 reads CATSRALTANNQPQHF. CDR3 sequence (DNA): TGTGCCACCAGCAGAGCGCTGACAGCTAACAATCAGCCCCAGCATTTT.

This chain connects TRBV18 to TRBJ2-2; a possible D gene is TRBD1 (6 bases). Germline CDR1 reads KGHSH; CDR2 reads LQKENI. This CDR3 has 17 residues. V lost 3 bases and J lost 4, with 18 bases in between. CDR3 in amino acids: CASSPYRDGPATGELFF. For the CDR3, the DNA is TGTGCCAGCTCACCGTACAGGGACGGGCCGGCCACCGGGGAGCTGTTTTTT.

The chain carries TRBV28 and TRBJ2-5; 13 bases agree with TRBD2. Trimming took 6 bases from V and 4 from J; bases not matched to a gene: 11. CDR3 length equals 17 residues. Germline V CDR1 and CDR2: MDHEN, SYDVKM. The CDR3 nucleotides read TGTGCCAGCAGGGAAAGGGGGGGACTAGCGGGAAGAGAGACCCAGTACTTC. Translating gives CASRERGGLAGRETQYF.

The genes are TRBV10-3 and TRBJ2-5; 7 bases line up with TRBD2. CDR3 length: 15 residues. Germline CDR1 is ENHRY and CDR2 is SYGVKD. V shed 2 bases and J 0 bases; nucleotides not matched to a gene: 3. CDR3 nucleotide sequence: TGTGCCATCAGTGAGGATAGCGGGTACCAAGAGACCCAGTACTTC. Its protein product is CAISEDSGYQETQYF.

The V gene is TRBV11-3, the J gene TRBJ1-5; maybe TRBD1 (6 bases). Trimming shortened V by 1 base and J by 1 base, and 11 bases separated the two germline ends. Germline lookup yields CDR1 SGHNT and CDR2 YENEEA. The CDR3 spans 16 residues. This CDR3 reads CASSLAGGESNQPQHF. The CDR3 DNA sequence: TGTGCCAGCAGCTTAGCGGGGGGCGAGAGCAATCAGCCCCAGCATTTT.

The chain couples TRBV5-1 to TRBJ1-4; D remains ambiguous. Germline V gene lookup returns CDR1 SGHRS and CDR2 YFSETQ. The CDR3 totals 17 residues. V shed 3 bases and J shed 6 bases, with 21 bases lying between them. DNA of the CDR3: TGCGCCAGCAGCTATAATCATCCGGGAGCCGGGGATGAAAAACTGTTTTTT. The encoded protein is CASSYNHPGAGDEKLFF.

The chain joins TRBV5-5 to TRBJ2-3, with 14 bases that match TRBD2. The CDR3 length is 17 residues. V shed 2 bases and J 3 bases; nucleotides not matched to a gene: 5. Germline V CDR1 and CDR2: SGHKS, YYEKEE (reference sequence). The CDR3 sequence is CASSLPGTSGRTDTQYF. For the CDR3, the DNA is TGTGCCAGCAGCTTACCGGGGACTAGCGGGAGAACAGATACGCAGTATTTT.

V and J are TRBV15 and TRBJ2-2, with 10 bases aligning to TRBD2. Germline trimming cut 0 bases from V and 6 bases from J; bases unmatched to any gene: 7. Germline lookup yields CDR1 LNHNV and CDR2 YYDKDF (reference sequence). The CDR3 has 17 residues. The CDR3 bases are TGTGCCACCAGCAGAGATCGGCTAGCGGGAGTTCCCGGGGAGCTGTTTTTT. Residues: CATSRDRLAGVPGELFF.

V and J are TRBV6-5 and TRBJ1-1, with D possibly TRBD1 on 5 matching bases. The germline V and J ends were trimmed by 5 bases and 6 bases, with 16 bases remaining between them. CDR1 is MNHEY and CDR2 is SVGAGI in the germline V gene. The CDR3 runs to 14 residues. This CDR3 is CASSTRGVIAEAFF. CDR3 bases: TGTGCCAGCAGTACTCGGGGGGTGATCGCTGAAGCTTTCTTT.

The chain carries TRBV13 and TRBJ2-7; TRBD2 aligns across 8 bases. This CDR3 has 19 amino acids. CDR1 and CDR2 from the germline V gene are PRHDT and FYEKMQ (reference sequence). After removal of 5 bases from V and 5 bases from J, the junction contained 23 bases not matched to a gene. In DNA, the CDR3 is TGTGCCAGCAGCACCACTACCATGACGCCGGGACTAGTGTCCCACGAGCAGTACTTC. Amino acid sequence: CASSTTTMTPGLVSHEQYF.